The 24 T cell receptor beta chains below were found in one sample sequenced in a study of identifying expanded T cells in peripheral blood. Profiled with immunoSEQ multiplex PCR; TCRdb holds only in-frame clones, not every one. The sample lists some 76,000 clones, 75% to 90% occurring once. The sample was blood. These receptors came from a person between 18 and 69 years old in good health.

The rearrangement joins TRBV7-2 to TRBJ1-3, with 9 bases aligning to TRBD1. With 2 bases clipped from V and 11 bases from J, the junction kept 7 bases outside the gene matches. Germline values: CDR1 SGHTA, CDR2 FQGNSA. The CDR3 covers 14 residues. CDR3 protein: CASSLYGTGQPIYF. The CDR3 region has the DNA TGTGCCAGCAGCTTATATGGGACAGGGCAACCCATATATTTT.

The rearrangement uses TRBV14 and TRBJ2-5; D is ambiguous. The CDR3 spans 12 residues. V lost 3 bases, J lost 3 bases, and 5 bases lay in between. Germline values: CDR1 SGHDN, CDR2 FVKESK. The chain's CDR3 is CASSHVEETQYF. CDR3 nucleotide sequence: TGTGCCAGCAGCCATGTGGAAGAGACCCAGTACTTC.

This chain's CDR3 is CASSSRGLAELQTYEQYF. CDR3 bases: TGTGCCAGCAGCTCCCGGGGACTAGCGGAGCTTCAAACCTACGAGCAGTACTTC. The rearrangement links TRBV7-2 to TRBJ2-7, with 11 nucleotides matching TRBD2. The CDR3 sequence is 18 residues long. Looked up from germline, CDR1 is SGHTA and CDR2 is FQGNSA. V was pared by 4 bases and J by 2 bases, with 13 bases of the junction left unmatched.

This clone was observed at least ten times. The chain combines TRBV11-2 with TRBJ2-7; D unresolved. The CDR3 totals 16 residues. Per the germline V gene, CDR1 is SGHAT and CDR2 is FQNNGV. Trimming pared 3 bases from V and 3 bases from J, leaving 18 bases between. Written as DNA, the CDR3 is TGTGCCAGCAGCTTTGGTGTGACAATCGACGTCTACGAGCAGTACTTC. Its protein product is CASSFGVTIDVYEQYF.

This rearrangement joins TRBV30 to TRBJ1-2; 7 nucleotides align to TRBD1. Per the germline V gene, CDR1 is GTSNPN and CDR2 is SVGIG (reference sequence). V trimming: 5 bases; J trimming: 4 bases; junction bases outside the gene matches: 7. This CDR3 contains 13 residues. The CDR3 DNA is TGTGCCTGGGGAGACTACAGGGGCTATGGCTACACCTTC. This translates into CAWGDYRGYGYTF.

This chain connects TRBV25-1 to TRBJ2-7; D gene unclear. The CDR3 length is 11 residues. Trimming took off 4 bases at V and 6 bases at J, with 7 bases between the two ends. CDR1 is MGHDK, CDR2 SYGVNS, per germline. This CDR3 is CASSGGPEQYF. The CDR3 DNA reads as TGTGCCAGCAGTGGAGGACCCGAGCAGTACTTC.

This chain joins TRBV18 and TRBJ2-5; TRBD2 aligns across 8 bases. In germline, CDR1 is KGHSH, CDR2 LQKENI. V shed 4 bases, J shed 5 bases, and the junction held 9 bases outside the gene matches. The CDR3 is 15 amino acids. CDR3 sequence: CASSLSGGPAETQYF. The CDR3 DNA reads as TGTGCCAGCTCACTGAGCGGGGGACCAGCGGAGACCCAGTACTTC.

This chain uses TRBV28 with TRBJ2-7; D gene unclear. Germline values: CDR1 MDHEN, CDR2 SYDVKM. CDR3 length: 11 amino acids. V lost 2 bases and J lost 4, with 3 bases in between. The CDR3 nucleotides read TGTGCCAGCAGTTTAACATACGAGCAGTACTTC. Its protein product is CASSLTYEQYF.

The V gene is TRBV5-6, the J gene TRBJ2-5; 12 bases line up with TRBD2. Germline V gene data show CDR1 as SGHDT and CDR2 as YYEEEE. The junction had 7 bases not matched to a gene; V was cut back by 4 bases and J by 3 bases. The CDR3 totals 16 residues. CDR3 region: CASSPPSGRAEETQYF. The CDR3, as DNA: TGTGCCAGCAGCCCCCCTAGCGGGAGGGCGGAAGAGACCCAGTACTTC.

J is TRBJ2-3 and V is TRBV7-2, with TRBD1 identical over 9 bases. The V gene's germline CDR1 is SGHTA and CDR2 FQGNSA. The CDR3 length is 14 residues. Trimming removed 4 bases from V and 4 bases from J; junction bases left unmatched: 3. CDR3 sequence reads: CASSSTGGPDTQYF. The CDR3 DNA is TGTGCCAGCAGCTCCACAGGGGGCCCAGATACGCAGTATTTT.

The chain employs TRBV4-1 and TRBJ2-1; maybe TRBD2 (7 bases). The CDR3 is made up of 18 amino acids. V lost 0 bases and J lost 9, with 24 bases in between. Germline CDR1 is MGHRA and CDR2 is YSYEKL. The CDR3 here is CASSQDSPRGAPRGEQFF. The CDR3, as DNA: TGCGCCAGCAGCCAAGACTCCCCTCGGGGGGCTCCCCGGGGTGAGCAGTTCTTC.

CDR3 nucleotides: TGCGCCAGCAGTCTAAGTACAGGGGCCGGGCAGCCCCAGCATTTT. This gives the protein CASSLSTGAGQPQHF. The V and J genes are TRBV4-3 and TRBJ1-5, with 7 bases matching TRBD1. The V gene's germline CDR1 is LGHNA and CDR2 YSLEER. V shed 6 bases, J shed 7 bases, and the junction held 12 bases outside the gene matches. The CDR3 loop spans 15 amino acids.

V usage is TRBV4-2 and J usage is TRBJ2-1, with a tentative D call TRBD2 (6 bases). CDR1 and CDR2 (germline): LGHNA, YNFKEQ. The CDR3 loop spans 14 amino acids. V shed 4 bases and J shed 9 bases, with 16 bases lying between them. The CDR3 sequence is CASSLPSVGGEQFF. CDR3 DNA: TGTGCCAGCAGCCTCCCGAGCGTCGGGGGTGAGCAGTTCTTC.

This sequence joins TRBV23-1 and TRBJ2-3; D tentatively reads TRBD1 or TRBD2 (5 bases each). TRBV23-1 is an ORF, and what it does is uncertain. This CDR3 comprises 14 residues. The ends were cut back, 4 bases at V and 5 bases at J, with 13 bases in the middle. In DNA, the CDR3 is TGCGCCAGCAGTCCCGGGCAGGGAGAAGATACGCAGTATTTT. It yields the protein CASSPGQGEDTQYF.

V is TRBV7-3 and J is TRBJ2-1; no clear D gene. The CDR3 covers 15 residues. Germline-derived CDR1 and CDR2 are SGHTA and FQGTGA. With 3 bases removed from V and 0 bases from J, the gap between germline ends came to 9 bases. The CDR3 nucleotides are TGTGCCAGCAGCTTTGGTGAAAGCTCCTACAATGAGCAGTTCTTC. Translating it yields CASSFGESSYNEQFF. The full variable domain, in which reference TRBV7-3 and TRBJ2-1 provide the parts outside the CDR3, is GAGVSQTPSNKVTEKGKYVELRCDPISGHTALYWYRQSLGQGPEFLIYFQGTGAADDSGLPNDRFFAVRPEGSVSTLKIQRTERGDSAVYLCASSFGESSYNEQFFGPGTRLTVL.

This sequence joins TRBV6-5 and TRBJ1-2; 7 positions match TRBD1. Germline CDR1 and CDR2: MNHEY and SVGAGI. The V and J ends lost 5 bases and 8 bases, in that order; junction bases with no gene match: 8. The CDR3 spans 13 residues. This CDR3 reads CASSRDRPNGYTF. The CDR3 DNA reads TGTGCCAGCAGTCGGGACAGACCTAACGGCTACACCTTC.

This chain joins TRBV27 and TRBJ2-1, with D perhaps TRBD2 (6 bases). V dropped 0 bases and J dropped 8 bases, with 20 bases sitting between them. Germline-derived CDR1 and CDR2 are MNHEY and SMNVEV (reference sequence). This CDR3 has 17 residues. CDR3 DNA sequence: TGTGCCAGCAGTTTATCGAAGCCCTGGACTACTCTGCATGAGCAGTTCTTC. It codes for CASSLSKPWTTLHEQFF.

The V gene is TRBV5-4, the J gene TRBJ2-2, with 9 bases matching TRBD2. The trim removed 5 bases at V and 5 bases at J, leaving 4 bases unmatched. Germline CDR1 reads SGHNT; CDR2 reads YYREEE (reference sequence). This CDR3 has 14 residues. CDR3 DNA: TGTGCCAGCAGTAGCGGGAGTCGGACCGGGGAGCTGTTTTTT. Protein: CASSSGSRTGELFF.

This clone was detected once. The CDR3: CASSHRLAGDPDTQYF. In nucleotides, the CDR3 is TGCGCCAGCAGCCATCGACTAGCGGGGGATCCAGATACGCAGTATTTT. The chain combines TRBV5-1 with TRBJ2-3, with 12 bases fitting TRBD2. This CDR3 has 16 residues. In germline, CDR1 is SGHRS, CDR2 YFSETQ. V lost 4 bases and J lost 4; bases outside the gene matches: 7.

The chain is built from TRBV7-2 and TRBJ2-5; D possibly corresponds to TRBD2 (5 bases). This CDR3 contains 13 residues. The germline V and J ends were trimmed by 3 bases and 2 bases, with 7 bases remaining between them. CDR1 SGHTA and CDR2 FQGNSA come from the germline V gene. Written as DNA, the CDR3 is TGTGCCAGCAGCTTTAGCGTTCAAGAGACCCAGTACTTC. Protein: CASSFSVQETQYF.

The chain carries TRBV2 and TRBJ1-1; unclear D gene. There are 13 residues in the CDR3. The germline gives CDR1 SNHLY, CDR2 FYNNEI. Trimming left V 9 bases short and J 0 bases short, with 11 bases between. CDR3 residues: CASTTHMNTEAFF. CDR3 nucleotide sequence: TGTGCCAGTACGACGCATATGAACACTGAAGCTTTCTTT.

This clone was observed once. The chain recombines TRBV27 with TRBJ2-5, with a tentative D call TRBD2 (5 bases). The CDR3 runs 13 residues. The germline gives CDR1 MNHEY, CDR2 SMNVEV (reference sequence). V dropped 5 bases and J dropped 5 bases, with 12 bases sitting between them. The DNA of the CDR3 is TGTGCCAGCAGTGGTACTAGGGAGGAGACCCAGTACTTC. This translates into CASSGTREETQYF.

This chain joins TRBV10-3 and TRBJ2-1, with D perhaps TRBD2 (5 bases). V was pared by 4 bases and J by 6 bases, with 16 bases between. The CDR3 covers 15 residues. Germline CDR1 reads ENHRY; CDR2 reads SYGVKD. The CDR3 DNA reads TGTGCCATCAGTGGATCTTCGGACTGGACCAATGAGCAGTTCTTC. It is translated as CAISGSSDWTNEQFF.

The rearrangement links TRBV27 to TRBJ1-5; 7 nucleotides align to TRBD1. This CDR3 is built from 15 residues. The germline V gene has CDR1 MNHEY and CDR2 SMNVEV (reference sequence). The junction had 8 bases not matched to a gene; V was cut back by 7 bases and J by 2 bases. CDR3 DNA sequence: TGTGCCAGCACCGAAACCGGGACAGGCAATCAGCCCCAGCATTTT. Translation: CASTETGTGNQPQHF.